The 13 T cell receptor beta chains given below trace back to one sample, sequenced in a study of control samples from healthy donors and cancer patients. Data came from immunoSEQ multiplex PCR; TCRdb stores just in-frame clones and leaves some out. The repertoire holds about 130,000 clones, about 90% seen once, with approximately 2% in the top ten. The sequenced sample consisted of blood. The receptors come from a woman between 50 and 59 years old in good health.

This chain joins TRBV27 and TRBJ1-1; D uncertain. There are 15 residues in the CDR3. Germline V gene sequence: CDR1 MNHEY, CDR2 SMNVEV (reference sequence). V lost 4 bases and J lost 4, with 16 bases in between. Written as DNA, the CDR3 is TGTGCCAGCAGTTCGCCTCTTCGACGGGGCACTGAAGCTTTCTTT. Protein: CASSSPLRRGTEAFF.

This clone was counted a few times. The J gene is TRBJ1-2, the V gene TRBV12-3 or TRBV12-4; the D is unclear. Trimming shortened V by 3 bases and J by 8 bases, and 13 bases separated the two germline ends. The CDR3 length is 13 residues. CDR3 sequence: CASSLIRGQGYTF. DNA for the CDR3: TGTGCCAGCAGTTTGATCCGGGGTCAAGGCTACACCTTC.

V usage is TRBV27 and J usage is TRBJ2-1; D gene ambiguous. The CDR3 sequence is 14 residues long. V lost 5 bases and J lost 1, with 9 bases in between. Germline V gene lookup returns CDR1 MNHEY and CDR2 SMNVEV (reference sequence). The CDR3 DNA is TGTGCCAGCAGTCGCACCGGGTCCTACAATGAGCAGTTCTTC. Translation gives CASSRTGSYNEQFF.

This chain links TRBV28 with TRBJ1-1, with 10 bases that match TRBD1. Germline-derived CDR1 and CDR2 are MDHEN and SYDVKM. Unmatched junction bases numbered 3, after V lost 4 bases and J lost 4 bases. The CDR3 sequence is 14 residues long. CDR3: CASSSTGGVTEAFF. The CDR3, as DNA: TGTGCCAGCAGTTCGACAGGGGGCGTCACTGAAGCTTTCTTT.

In this sample, this clone turned up a few times. V usage is TRBV20-1 and J usage is TRBJ2-5, with TRBD2 identical over 9 bases. Losses at the gene ends were 3 bases for V and 2 bases for J; bases not matched to a gene: 10. This CDR3 region has 16 residues. In germline, CDR1 is DFQATT, CDR2 SNEGSKA (reference sequence). CDR3 coding DNA: TGCAGTGCTAGTCTTGTTAGCGGGGGTACGCAAGAGACCCAGTACTTC. This codes for CSASLVSGGTQETQYF.

The chain employs TRBV6-5 and TRBJ1-1; TRBD1 aligns across 7 bases. The CDR3 spans 14 residues. Trimming took 8 bases from V and 0 from J; bases not matched to a gene: 6. Germline V gene sequence: CDR1 MNHEY, CDR2 SVGAGI. The DNA of the CDR3 is TGTGCCAGCTCCCACAGGGGATTGAACACTGAAGCTTTCTTT. Its translation is CASSHRGLNTEAFF.

This chain joins TRBV20-1 and TRBJ1-1; D is unresolved. Per the germline V gene, CDR1 is DFQATT and CDR2 is SNEGSKA (reference sequence). This CDR3 has 11 residues. Trimming removed 7 bases at V and 8 bases at J, with 14 bases between. The DNA of the CDR3 is TGCAGTGTTACGTCTCGCAACGAAGCTTTCTTT. It specifies CSVTSRNEAFF.

The chain couples TRBV7-6 to TRBJ1-1, with TRBD1 identical over 9 bases. With V trimmed by 1 base and J by 4 bases, 1 base remained unmatched. This CDR3 has 14 amino acids. Germline assignment: CDR1 SGHVS and CDR2 FNYEAQ. The CDR3 nucleotides read TGTGCCAGCAGCTTAGGGACAGGGGCCACTGAAGCTTTCTTT. This translates into CASSLGTGATEAFF.

J is TRBJ2-1 and V is TRBV4-2; 11 nucleotides line up with TRBD2. J lost 0 bases, V lost 1 base, and 11 bases had no gene match. Per the germline V gene, CDR1 is LGHNA and CDR2 is YNFKEQ. The CDR3 runs 20 residues. As DNA, the CDR3 is TGTGCCAGCAGCCAAGTTACGCTAGCGGGAGGCCGTAGCTCCTACAATGAGCAGTTCTTC. Protein product: CASSQVTLAGGRSSYNEQFF.

As to this clone: The same CDR3 is also encoded by other DNA sequences in this sample. V and J are TRBV27 and TRBJ1-2; no definite D call. The CDR3 sequence is 12 residues long. The germline V gene encodes CDR1 MNHEY and CDR2 SMNVEV (reference sequence). The V end was cut by 6 bases, the J end by 7 bases, with 12 bases between. The CDR3 protein is CASRTGAGGYTF. The CDR3 DNA sequence: TGTGCCAGCAGGACCGGCGCTGGTGGCTACACCTTC.

The gene calls are TRBV5-1 and TRBJ1-1; D perhaps matches TRBD1 (5 bases). Trimming took 1 base from V and 1 from J, leaving 8 bases between them. Per germline, CDR1 SGHRS and CDR2 YFSETQ. CDR3 length: 14 amino acids. CDR3 in amino acids: CASSLTGGNTEAFF. CDR3 in DNA: TGCGCCAGCAGCTTGACAGGAGGGAACACTGAAGCTTTCTTT.

The genes are TRBV5-1 and TRBJ2-7; perhaps TRBD1 as D (6 bases). The CDR3 is 13 residues long. Germline V gene data show CDR1 as SGHRS and CDR2 as YFSETQ. The V and J ends lost 4 bases and 4 bases respectively, with 12 bases between them. The CDR3 loop is CASSHDRTYEQYF. The DNA of the CDR3 is TGCGCCAGCAGCCATGACAGGACTTACGAGCAGTACTTC.

V is TRBV19 and J is TRBJ1-1, with 7 bases matching TRBD1. CDR3 length: 14 residues. Germline CDR1 LNHDA, CDR2 SQIVND (reference sequence). V lost 5 bases and J lost 5; bases outside the gene matches: 8. The CDR3 coding sequence is TGTGCCAGTAGTGCCGGGACAGTAACAACTGAAGCTTTCTTT. Amino acid sequence: CASSAGTVTTEAFF.